These T cell receptor beta chains were read from a single sample in a study of blood T cell repertoires in COVID-19. Assay used: immunoSEQ multiplex PCR; TCRdb lists only in-frame clones, some missing. Seen here are approximately 90,000 clones, approximately 86% observed once, and the top ten hold approximately 1.3%. Sequenced sample: peripheral blood. The receptors derive from a man older than 75 with active or convalescent COVID-19. Each CDR3 is given with its conserved first and last residue. Clone size is shown for a subset of rows, as once, few, many or a class of expanded clone.

size,V,CDR3
-,TRBV5-4,CASSLVQGSGAEAFF
once,TRBV27,CASRATSGALDTQYF
-,TRBV7-9,CASSFGGSTDTQYF
-,TRBV19,CASSKDTGTGIGYQPQHF
-,TRBV7-3,CASSRRLAGVGTDTQYF
-,TRBV10-3,CAISEDRYNSPLHF
few,TRBV6-7,CASSYSSTGDLSNQPQHF
-,TRBV6-5,CASRTSGSHEQFF
-,TRBV29-1,CSVEGGRRGLFHNEQFF
-,TRBV9,CASSVTPGQSTDTQYF
-,TRBV27,CASSSDGQGNGNTEAFF
few,TRBV18,CASSPQGDTEAFF
-,TRBV4-2,CASSQEVSREQFF
few,TRBV7-2,CASSRVRGTGNQPQHF